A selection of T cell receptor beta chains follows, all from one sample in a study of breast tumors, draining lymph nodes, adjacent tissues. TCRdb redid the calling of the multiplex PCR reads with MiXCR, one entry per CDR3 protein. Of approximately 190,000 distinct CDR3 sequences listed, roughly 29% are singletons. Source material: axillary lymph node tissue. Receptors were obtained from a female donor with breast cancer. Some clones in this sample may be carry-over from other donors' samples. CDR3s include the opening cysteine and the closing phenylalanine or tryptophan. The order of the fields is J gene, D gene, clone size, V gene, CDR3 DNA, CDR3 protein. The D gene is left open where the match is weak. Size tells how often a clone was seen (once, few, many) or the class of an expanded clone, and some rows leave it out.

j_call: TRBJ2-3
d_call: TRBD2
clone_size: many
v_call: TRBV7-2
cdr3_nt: TGTGCCAGCAGACTCCCGGGACTAGCGGGAGATACGCAGTATTTT
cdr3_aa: CASRLPGLAGDTQYF

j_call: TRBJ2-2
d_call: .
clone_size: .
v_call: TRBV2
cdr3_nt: TGTGCCAGCAGGGCGACACGGGGAGGCGGGGAGCTGTTTTTT
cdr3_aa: CASRATRGGGELFF

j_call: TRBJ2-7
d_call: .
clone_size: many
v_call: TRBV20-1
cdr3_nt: TGCAGTGCTAGAGATCGGGCTCCTGCAACCTACGAGCAGTACTTC
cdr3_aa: CSARDRAPATYEQYF

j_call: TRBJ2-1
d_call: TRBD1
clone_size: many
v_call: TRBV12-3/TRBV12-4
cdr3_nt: TGTGCCAGCAGTCTCGAACAGGGGCTTGAGCAGTTCTTC
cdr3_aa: CASSLEQGLEQFF

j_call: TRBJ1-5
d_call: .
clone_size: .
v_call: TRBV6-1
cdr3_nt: TGTGCCAGCAGTGAAACGAGGGGAGTATGGGGCAATCAGCCCCAGCATTTT
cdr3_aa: CASSETRGVWGNQPQHF

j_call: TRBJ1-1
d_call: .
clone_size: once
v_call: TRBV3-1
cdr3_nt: TGTGCCAGCACCGAGAGCGGGGGGATGAACACTGAAGCTTTCTTT
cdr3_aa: CASTESGGMNTEAFF

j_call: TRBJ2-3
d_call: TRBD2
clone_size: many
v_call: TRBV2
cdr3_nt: TGTGCCAGCAATCGGGGGGGAATCACAGATACGCAGTATTTT
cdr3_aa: CASNRGGITDTQYF

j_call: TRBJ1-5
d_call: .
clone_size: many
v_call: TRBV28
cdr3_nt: TGTGCCAGCAGTTTTCAGGGAGCACGTCAGCCCCAGCATTTT
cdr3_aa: CASSFQGARQPQHF

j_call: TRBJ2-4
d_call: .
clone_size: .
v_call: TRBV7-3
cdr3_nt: TGTGCCAGCAGCTTAAGAGGGCCCGAGACCAAAAACATTCAGTACTTC
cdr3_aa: CASSLRGPETKNIQYF

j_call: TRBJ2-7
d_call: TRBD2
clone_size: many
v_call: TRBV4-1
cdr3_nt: TGCGCCAGCAGCCAAGGAGAGGTGGGAGGGTACGAGCAGTACTTC
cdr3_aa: CASSQGEVGGYEQYF

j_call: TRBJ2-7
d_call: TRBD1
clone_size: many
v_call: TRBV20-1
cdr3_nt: TGCAGTGCTAAAGGTTCCGGGACAGGGGGACCCTACGAGCAGTACTTC
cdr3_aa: CSAKGSGTGGPYEQYF

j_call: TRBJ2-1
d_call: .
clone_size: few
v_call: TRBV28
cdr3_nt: TGTGCCAGCAGTTTCGTCTCGGGATTTAACAATGAGCAGTTCTTC
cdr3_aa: CASSFVSGFNNEQFF

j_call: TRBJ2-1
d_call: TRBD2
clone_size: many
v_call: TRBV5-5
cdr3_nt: TGTGCCAGCAGCTTGGAGGGGAGGGGAGGCTACAATGAGCAGTTCTTC
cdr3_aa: CASSLEGRGGYNEQFF

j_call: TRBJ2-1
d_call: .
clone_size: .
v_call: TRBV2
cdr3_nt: TGTGCCAGCAGTGATCAGGGGTATGATGAGCAGTTCTTC
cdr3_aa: CASSDQGYDEQFF

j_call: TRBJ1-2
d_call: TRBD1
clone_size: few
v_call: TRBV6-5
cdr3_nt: TGTGCCAGCAGTCGCAGCCAGGGGGCATTTGGCTACACCTTC
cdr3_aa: CASSRSQGAFGYTF

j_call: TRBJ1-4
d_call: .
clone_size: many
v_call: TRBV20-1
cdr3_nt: TGCAGTGCTAGAGAGCTGAAGAGGACTGAAAAACTGTTTTTT
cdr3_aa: CSARELKRTEKLFF

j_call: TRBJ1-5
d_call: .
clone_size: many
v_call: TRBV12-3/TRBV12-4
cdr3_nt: TGTGCCAGCAGTTTACAGGCCAATCAGCCCCAGCATTTT
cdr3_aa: CASSLQANQPQHF

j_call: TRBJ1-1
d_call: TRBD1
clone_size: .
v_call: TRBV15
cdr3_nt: TGTGCCACCAGCAGGGCCGACAGGGAGTACACTGAAGCTTTCTTT
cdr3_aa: CATSRADREYTEAFF

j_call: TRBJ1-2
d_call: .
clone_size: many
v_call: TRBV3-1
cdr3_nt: TGTGCCAGCAGCCAAGGGGATGGCTACACCTTC
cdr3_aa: CASSQGDGYTF

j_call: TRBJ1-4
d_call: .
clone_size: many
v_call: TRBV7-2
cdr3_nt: TGTGCCAGCAGCTTATCGGGGGATCCGCGGGGGGAAAAACTGTTTTTT
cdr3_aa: CASSLSGDPRGEKLFF

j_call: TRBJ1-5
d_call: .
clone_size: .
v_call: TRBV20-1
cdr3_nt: TGCAGTGCTAGAGAAGGTGGGACTAGCGGGATCGGGTACGAGCATTTT
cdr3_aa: CSAREGGTSGIGYEHF

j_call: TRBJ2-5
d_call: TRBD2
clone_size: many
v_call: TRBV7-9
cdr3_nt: TGTGCCAGCAGCTACATAGCGGGAAGGTCAGAGACCCAGTACTTC
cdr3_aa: CASSYIAGRSETQYF

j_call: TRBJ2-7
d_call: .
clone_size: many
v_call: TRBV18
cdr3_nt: TGTGCCAGCTCACCCCCAGGGATCTCCTACGAGCAGTACTTC
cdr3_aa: CASSPPGISYEQYF

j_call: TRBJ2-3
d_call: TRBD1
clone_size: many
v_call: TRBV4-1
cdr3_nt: TGCGCCAGCAGCTTGAGGACAGGGTCCACAGATACGCAGTATTTT
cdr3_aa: CASSLRTGSTDTQYF